A single sample is the source of the 16 T cell receptor beta chains below, sequenced in a study of blood T cell repertoires in COVID-19. The table came from immunoSEQ multiplex PCR; TCRdb's copy has only in-frame clones and leaves some out. The table records approximately 180,000 clones, more than 75% of them present only once. Sequencing was carried out using PBMCs or T cells enriched from blood (not recorded which). The origin of the receptors is a woman in her 50s with acute COVID-19.

This chain connects TRBV29-1 to TRBJ1-6, with a tentative D call TRBD1 (5 bases). The V gene lost 6 bases and the J gene lost 7 bases, with 13 bases spanning the gap. The CDR3 runs 13 residues. Per germline, CDR1 SQVTM and CDR2 ANQGSEA. The CDR3 bases are TGCAGCGTACGGGAGGGGTGGAATTCACCCCTCCACTTT. It yields the protein CSVREGWNSPLHF.

The chain links TRBV19 to TRBJ1-4, with TRBD1 as a possible D gene (5 bases). Germline lookup yields CDR1 LNHDA and CDR2 SQIVND (reference sequence). This CDR3 is built from 13 residues. Trimming cost V 9 bases and J 6 bases, with 14 bases left between them. As DNA, the CDR3 is TGTGCCAGCCGTAGGGGTGTGGATGAAAAACTGTTTTTT. Its translation: CASRRGVDEKLFF.

V and J are TRBV10-1 and TRBJ1-2, with a weak D call TRBD1 (6 bases). V was pared by 8 bases and J by 2 bases, with 18 bases between. Germline loops: CDR1 WNHNN, CDR2 SYGVQD (reference sequence). The CDR3 contains 15 residues. The DNA of the CDR3 is TGCGCCAGCGACCACCGGGGGGGCGCGAACTATGGCTACACCTTC. This encodes CASDHRGGANYGYTF.

The chain carries TRBV7-2 and TRBJ1-2; maybe TRBD1 (6 bases). CDR1 SGHTA and CDR2 FQGNSA come from the germline V gene. Trimming stripped 7 bases from V and 5 bases from J, with 20 bases between. This CDR3 contains 15 residues. As DNA, the CDR3 is TGTGCCAGCAAGTACTCGCCAGGGGTGGGGTATGGCTACACCTTC. It codes for CASKYSPGVGYGYTF.

The V and J genes are TRBV5-1 and TRBJ1-6; TRBD1 might be the D (5 bases). CDR3 length: 14 residues. The V gene lost 0 bases and the J gene lost 10 bases, with 11 bases spanning the gap. Germline loops: CDR1 SGHRS, CDR2 YFSETQ. This chain's CDR3 is CASSLVGGSSPLHF. The DNA of the CDR3 is TGCGCCAGCAGCTTGGTGGGGGGAAGCTCACCCCTCCACTTT.

The chain employs TRBV19 and TRBJ1-5; a possible D gene is TRBD1 (5 bases). The CDR3 has 16 residues. V dropped 4 bases and J dropped 2 bases, with 15 bases sitting between them. The germline V gene has CDR1 LNHDA and CDR2 SQIVND (reference sequence). The chain's CDR3 is CASSTTATARNQPQHF. In DNA form, the CDR3 reads TGTGCCAGTAGTACAACCGCGACAGCCCGCAATCAGCCCCAGCATTTT.

In this sample, this clone turned up once. The chain combines TRBV19 with TRBJ1-1, with 9 bases identical to TRBD1. V was clipped by 6 bases and J by 3 bases; unmatched bases: 8. Looked up from germline, CDR1 is LNHDA and CDR2 is SQIVND (reference sequence). CDR3 length equals 15 residues. The chain's CDR3 is CASRPDRGKDTEAFF. As DNA, the CDR3 is TGTGCCAGTAGACCTGACAGGGGGAAAGACACTGAAGCTTTCTTT.

V and J are TRBV5-1 and TRBJ1-2; 10 nucleotides align to TRBD1. The CDR3 spans 15 residues. V was pared by 3 bases and J by 8 bases, with 10 bases of the junction left unmatched. CDR1 is SGHRS and CDR2 is YFSETQ in the germline V gene. The CDR3 nucleotides are TGCGCCAGCAGCTCTATTGACAGGGGGCGAGGGGGCTACACCTTC. Its protein is CASSSIDRGRGGYTF.

The V and J genes are TRBV21-1 and TRBJ2-7; TRBD1 is taken as the D call from the table, unchecked against the DNA. TRBV21-1 is described as a pseudogene. CDR3 length: 14 amino acids. The DNA for the CDR3 is TGTGCCAGCAGCTGTAAACCGGGACAAAGGGGGCAGTACGTC. Translated: CASSCKPGQRGQYV.

The CDR3: CASSLNPGQGNSEAFF. The CDR3 DNA reads TGTGCCAGCAGCCTGAACCCGGGACAGGGAAACTCTGAAGCTTTCTTT. V and J are TRBV5-5 and TRBJ1-1; 9 positions match TRBD1. The CDR3 is 16 amino acids. The J segment lost 6 bases and the V segment lost 4 bases, leaving 13 bases of the junction unmatched. Germline V gene sequence: CDR1 SGHKS, CDR2 YYEKEE (reference sequence).

This clone was counted a few times. The chain uses TRBV19 and TRBJ1-2; tentatively, D is TRBD1 (6 bases). V lost 7 bases and J 0 bases, leaving 18 bases between the germline ends. The CDR3 consists of 16 residues. CDR1 and CDR2 from the germline V gene are LNHDA and SQIVND (reference sequence). CDR3 sequence reads: CASTKDHRATNYGYTF. The CDR3 DNA reads TGTGCCAGTACTAAGGACCACAGGGCCACTAACTATGGCTACACCTTC.

This rearrangement joins TRBV3-1 (or the pseudogene TRBV3-2) to TRBJ1-4, with D possibly being TRBD1 (5 bases). The CDR3 is 19 amino acids. Germline lookup yields CDR1 LGHDT and CDR2 YNNKEL (reference sequence). The V and J ends lost 0 bases and 7 bases respectively, with 24 bases between them. The DNA for the CDR3 is TGTGCCAGCAGCCAAGATCTCCCGCTCGGCCAGGGTGGCGGTGAAAAACTGTTTTTT. Its protein is CASSQDLPLGQGGGEKLFF.

The J gene is TRBJ1-6, the V gene TRBV5-1; TRBD1 matches 10 bases. After removal of 0 bases from V and 0 bases from J, the junction contained 3 bases not matched to a gene. Germline V lookup: CDR1 SGHRS, CDR2 YFSETQ. The CDR3 has 18 residues. In DNA form, the CDR3 reads TGCGCCAGCAGCTTGGCGGGACAGGGGACCTCCTATAATTCACCCCTCCACTTT. Translating gives CASSLAGQGTSYNSPLHF.

This clone has a handful of counts. The chain couples TRBV7-9 to TRBJ2-3; 10 nucleotides agree with TRBD2. Trimming cost V 0 bases and J 2 bases; bases outside gene matches: 5. This CDR3 is 17 amino acids long. The germline CDR1 and CDR2 sequences are SEHNR and FQNEAQ (reference sequence). The CDR3 DNA is TGTGCCAGCAGCTTAGCCGACAGCGGGGGGGACACAGATACGCAGTATTTT. The encoded protein is CASSLADSGGDTDTQYF.

The chain recombines TRBV6-5 with TRBJ1-4, with TRBD1 as a possible D gene (5 bases). Germline V gene data show CDR1 as MNHEY and CDR2 as SVGAGI. The CDR3 contains 13 residues. Deletions cut 8 bases from V and 4 bases from J, with 11 bases between. CDR3 sequence (DNA): TGTGCCAGCCGACAGCCTCATAATGAAAAACTGTTTTTT. Translated, it gives CASRQPHNEKLFF.

The chain has TRBV19 and TRBJ1-1; tentatively, D is TRBD1 (6 bases). V dropped 6 bases and J dropped 4 bases, with 18 bases sitting between them. From germline, CDR1 is LNHDA and CDR2 SQIVND (reference sequence). CDR3 length equals 15 residues. The CDR3 sequence is CASRNLLQGSTEAFF. CDR3 bases: TGTGCCAGTAGGAACTTATTACAGGGTTCCACTGAAGCTTTCTTT.